A selection of T cell receptor beta chains follows, all from one sample in a study of CXCR3 chemokines and chemotherapy response in bladder cancer. TCRdb analysed the PCR reads with MiXCR anew, one entry per CDR3 protein. The repertoire holds 7,500 to 9,500 distinct CDR3 sequences, with roughly 12% as singletons. This specimen was collected from a patient whose treatment included neoadjuvant chemotherapy. These receptors came from a human donor with bladder cancer that responded to neoadjuvant chemotherapy. Both conserved end residues are part of each CDR3. D genes are given only for firm matches. Size is omitted from some rows. Given values are once, few, many or a class for expanded clones.

cdr3_aa	cdr3_nt	v_call	j_call	d_call	clone_size
CASSPQGTGELFF	TGTGCCAGCTCACCACAGGGAACCGGGGAGCTGTTTTTT	TRBV18	TRBJ2-2	.	many
CASSPIHRENTEAFF	TGTGCCAGCTCACCCATTCACAGGGAGAACACTGAAGCTTTCTTT	TRBV18	TRBJ1-1	.	many
CASSYSKTRNTIYF	TGTGCCAGCAGTTACTCGAAGACCCGAAACACCATATATTTT	TRBV6-6	TRBJ1-3	.	many
CASSPPPGAAGYTF	TGTGCCAGCAGTCCCCCCCCTGGGGCGGCTGGCTACACCTTC	TRBV6-6	TRBJ1-2	.	medium-sized
CASSPSGADYGYTF	TGTGCCAGCAGCCCATCGGGGGCTGACTATGGCTACACCTTC	TRBV7-9	TRBJ1-2	.	.
CASKGRGLGYGYTF	TGTGCCAGTAAGGGGAGAGGCCTCGGCTATGGCTACACCTTC	TRBV19	TRBJ1-2	.	.
CASSRGTGEAFF	TGTGCCAGCAGCAGAGGAACAGGAGAAGCTTTCTTT	TRBV6-5	TRBJ1-1	.	many
CASSPQSGRNTEAFF	TGTGCCAGTAGTCCTCAAAGTGGCCGGAACACTGAAGCTTTCTTT	TRBV19	TRBJ1-1	.	medium-sized
CASSLRYRGPSEYGYTF	TGTGCCAGCAGTTTACGATACAGGGGGCCGAGCGAATATGGCTACACCTTC	TRBV12-3/TRBV12-4	TRBJ1-2	TRBD1	many
CASSRPGTGLEQYF	TGTGCCAGCAGTCGTCCCGGGACAGGGTTGGAGCAGTACTTC	TRBV12-3/TRBV12-4	TRBJ2-7	TRBD1	.
CASSGLGGIEKLFF	TGTGCCAGCAGTGGTTTGGGAGGAATTGAAAAACTGTTTTTT	TRBV6-1	TRBJ1-4	.	many
CASSFTGKGNQPQHF	TGTGCCAGCAGCTTCACTGGGAAAGGCAATCAGCCCCAGCATTTT	TRBV7-2	TRBJ1-5	.	many
CAWSVQAITEAFF	TGTGCCTGGAGTGTACAGGCGATCACTGAAGCTTTCTTT	TRBV30	TRBJ1-1	.	many
CASSLTGGGETQYF	TGTGCCAGTAGCTTGACAGGGGGCGGGGAGACCCAGTACTTC	TRBV19	TRBJ2-5	TRBD1	many
CSAAITSGGPQYF	TGCAGTGCCGCTATAACTAGCGGGGGACCACAGTATTTT	TRBV20-1	TRBJ2-3	TRBD2	few
CASSLGSSYEQYF	TGTGCCAGCAGCTTGGGTAGCTCCTACGAGCAGTACTTC	TRBV5-4	TRBJ2-7	.	few
CASSSRYRGVKDTQYF	TGTGCCAGCAGCTCCCGTTACAGGGGAGTAAAAGATACGCAGTATTTT	TRBV11-2	TRBJ2-3	TRBD1	many
CAWSKGGRPDTQYF	TGTGCCTGGAGTAAAGGGGGGCGCCCAGATACGCAGTATTTT	TRBV30	TRBJ2-3	.	many
CATSDLWQIYNSPLHF	TGTGCCACCAGTGATTTGTGGCAGATATATAATTCACCCCTCCACTTT	TRBV24-1	TRBJ1-6	.	medium-sized
CASSEGGTGNTIYF	TGTGCCAGCAGTGAAGGAGGGACTGGAAACACCATATATTTT	TRBV6-1	TRBJ1-3	.	medium-sized
CSASGQADTQYF	TGCAGTGCTAGCGGACAGGCAGATACGCAGTATTTT	TRBV20-1	TRBJ2-3	TRBD1	.
CASSETLTVTSYEQYF	TGTGCCAGCAGCGAAACGCTGACAGTGACCTCCTACGAGCAGTACTTC	TRBV6-1	TRBJ2-7	.	many
CASSKNGGRDTQYF	TGTGCCAGCAGTAAAAATGGGGGCAGGGATACGCAGTATTTT	TRBV6-6	TRBJ2-3	.	medium-sized
CSAPRTGTYEQYF	TGCAGTGCTCCCCGGACAGGGACCTACGAGCAGTACTTC	TRBV20-1	TRBJ2-7	TRBD1	few
CASSSGPRRTEAFF	TGTGCCAGCAGTTCGGGCCCAAGGAGGACTGAAGCTTTCTTT	TRBV12-3/TRBV12-4	TRBJ1-1	.	many
CATSRAAGGESPLHF	TGTGCCACCAGCAGGGCTGCGGGGGGAGAGTCACCCCTCCACTTT	TRBV15	TRBJ1-6	.	medium-sized